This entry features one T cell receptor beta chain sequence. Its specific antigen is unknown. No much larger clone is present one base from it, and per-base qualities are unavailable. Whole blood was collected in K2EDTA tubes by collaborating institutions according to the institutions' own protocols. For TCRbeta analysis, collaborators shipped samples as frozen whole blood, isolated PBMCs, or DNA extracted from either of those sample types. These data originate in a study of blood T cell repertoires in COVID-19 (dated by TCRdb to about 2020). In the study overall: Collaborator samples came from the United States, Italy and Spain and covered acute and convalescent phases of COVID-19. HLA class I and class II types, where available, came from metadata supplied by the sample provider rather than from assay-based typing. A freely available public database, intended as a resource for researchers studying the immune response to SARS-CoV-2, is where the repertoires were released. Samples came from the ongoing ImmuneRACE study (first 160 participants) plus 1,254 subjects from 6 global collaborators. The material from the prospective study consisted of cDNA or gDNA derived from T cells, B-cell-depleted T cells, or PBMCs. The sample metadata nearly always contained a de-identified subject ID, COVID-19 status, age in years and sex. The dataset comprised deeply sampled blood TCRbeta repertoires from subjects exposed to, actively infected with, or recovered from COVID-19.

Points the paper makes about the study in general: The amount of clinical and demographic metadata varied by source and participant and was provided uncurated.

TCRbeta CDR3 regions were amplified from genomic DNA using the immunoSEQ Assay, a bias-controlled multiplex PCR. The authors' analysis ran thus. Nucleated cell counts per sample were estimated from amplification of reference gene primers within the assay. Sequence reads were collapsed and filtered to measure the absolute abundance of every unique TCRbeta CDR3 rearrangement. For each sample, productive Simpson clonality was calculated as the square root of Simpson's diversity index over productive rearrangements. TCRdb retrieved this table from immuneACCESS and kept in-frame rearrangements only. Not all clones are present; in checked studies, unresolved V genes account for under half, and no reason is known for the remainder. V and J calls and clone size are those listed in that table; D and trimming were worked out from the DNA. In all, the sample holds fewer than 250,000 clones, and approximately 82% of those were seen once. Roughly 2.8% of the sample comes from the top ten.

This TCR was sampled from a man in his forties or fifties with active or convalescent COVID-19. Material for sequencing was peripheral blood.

CDR3 sequence: CAISLTGDLYNEQFF. The nucleotides read TGTGCCATCAGTCTTACAGGGGACCTTTACAATGAGCAGTTCTTC. The chain is assembled from TRBV10-3 and TRBJ2-1; TRBD1 agrees with 7 junctional bases. From its cysteine to its phenylalanine, the CDR3 spans 15 amino acids. CDR3 DNA is the only sequence kept; it has 45 bases, read in frame from the first base. At the junction V is shortened by 5 bases and J by 4 bases; bases outside the gene matches: 8. The germline V gene sets CDR1 to ENHRY and CDR2 to SYGVKD.